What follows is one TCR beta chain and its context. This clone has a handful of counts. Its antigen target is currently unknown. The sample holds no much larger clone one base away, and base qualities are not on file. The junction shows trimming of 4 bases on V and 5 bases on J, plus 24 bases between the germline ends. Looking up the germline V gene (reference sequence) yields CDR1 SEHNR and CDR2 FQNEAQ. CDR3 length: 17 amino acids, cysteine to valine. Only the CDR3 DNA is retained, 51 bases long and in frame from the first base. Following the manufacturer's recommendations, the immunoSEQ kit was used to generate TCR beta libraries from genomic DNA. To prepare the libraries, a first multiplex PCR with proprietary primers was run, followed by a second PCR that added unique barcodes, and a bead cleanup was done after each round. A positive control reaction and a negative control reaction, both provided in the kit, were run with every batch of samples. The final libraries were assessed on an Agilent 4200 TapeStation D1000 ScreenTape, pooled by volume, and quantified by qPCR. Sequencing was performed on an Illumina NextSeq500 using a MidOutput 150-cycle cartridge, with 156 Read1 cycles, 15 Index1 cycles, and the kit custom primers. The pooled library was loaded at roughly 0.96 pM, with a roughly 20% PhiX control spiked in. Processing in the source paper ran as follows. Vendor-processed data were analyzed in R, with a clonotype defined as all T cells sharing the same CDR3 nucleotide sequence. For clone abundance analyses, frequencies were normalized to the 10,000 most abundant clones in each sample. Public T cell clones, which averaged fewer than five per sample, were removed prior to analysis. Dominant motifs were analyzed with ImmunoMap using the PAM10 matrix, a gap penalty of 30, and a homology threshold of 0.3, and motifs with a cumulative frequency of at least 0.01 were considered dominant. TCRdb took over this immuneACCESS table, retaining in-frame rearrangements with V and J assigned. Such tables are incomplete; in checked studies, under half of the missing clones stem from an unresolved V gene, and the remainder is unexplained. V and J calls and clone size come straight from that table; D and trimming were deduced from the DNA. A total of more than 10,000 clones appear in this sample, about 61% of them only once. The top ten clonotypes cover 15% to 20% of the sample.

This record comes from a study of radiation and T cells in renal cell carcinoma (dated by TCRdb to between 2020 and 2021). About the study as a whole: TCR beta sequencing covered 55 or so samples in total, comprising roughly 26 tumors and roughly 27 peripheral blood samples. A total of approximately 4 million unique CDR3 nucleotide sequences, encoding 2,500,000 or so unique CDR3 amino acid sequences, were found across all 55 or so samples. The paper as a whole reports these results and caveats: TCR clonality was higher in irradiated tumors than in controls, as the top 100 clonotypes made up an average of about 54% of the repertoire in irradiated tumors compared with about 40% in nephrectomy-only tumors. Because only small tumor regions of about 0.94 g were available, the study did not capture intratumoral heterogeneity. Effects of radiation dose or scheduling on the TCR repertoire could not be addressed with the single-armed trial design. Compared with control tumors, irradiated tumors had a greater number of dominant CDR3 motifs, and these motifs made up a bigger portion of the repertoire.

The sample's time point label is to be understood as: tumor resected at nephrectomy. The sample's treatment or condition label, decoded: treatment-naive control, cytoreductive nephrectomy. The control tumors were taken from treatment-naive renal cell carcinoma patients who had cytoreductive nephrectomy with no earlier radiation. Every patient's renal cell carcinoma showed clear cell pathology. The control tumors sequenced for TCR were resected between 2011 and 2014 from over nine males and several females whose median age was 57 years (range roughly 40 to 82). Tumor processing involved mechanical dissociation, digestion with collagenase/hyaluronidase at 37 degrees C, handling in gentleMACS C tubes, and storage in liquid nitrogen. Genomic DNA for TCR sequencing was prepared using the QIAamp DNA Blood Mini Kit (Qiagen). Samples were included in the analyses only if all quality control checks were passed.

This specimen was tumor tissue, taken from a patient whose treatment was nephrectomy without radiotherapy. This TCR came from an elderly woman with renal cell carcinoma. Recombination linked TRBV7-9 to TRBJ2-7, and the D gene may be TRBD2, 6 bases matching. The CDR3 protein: CASSSPTEGSFAHEQYV. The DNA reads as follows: TGTGCCAGCAGCTCCCCGACGGAGGGGAGCTTTGCCCACGAGCAGTACGTC.